This T cell receptor (beta chain) was retrieved from a study of regulatory T cells in long-lasting Graves disease. As to time point: newly diagnosed GD, antithyroid drugs for less than 3 months. The TCR library used RNA extracted from PBMCs. The table lists this clonotype with a few counts. Its antigen is not known. At one boundary the junction diverges from the germline segment, which might be a read error. The CDR3 spans 16 residues. Overall study findings and caveats: Persistent disease exhibited a predilection for TRBV28, TRBJ1-2 and TRBJ2-5.

Combining iRepertoire HTBI primers with Arm-PCR of CDR3 regions, the authors built TCR beta libraries. TCRdb redid the calling of the multiplex PCR reads with MiXCR, one entry per CDR3 protein. In the table there are about 530,000 distinct CDR3 sequences, approximately 16% of which are singletons. The same sample was also studied in work on T cells in Graves' hyperthyroidism and ophthalmopathy. That source adds: When the TCR CDR3 underwent first-round RT-PCR, the HTBI primer set was used.

The V call is TRBV12-3 or TRBV12-4, the J call TRBJ1-5, with D tentatively TRBD1 (5 bases). The sequencing here drew on peripheral blood mononuclear cells (PBMCs), taken at new diagnosis, from a patient treated with antithyroid drugs. The sequence came from a woman aged 35-65 years with Graves disease. The CDR3 loop is CASSMGLPGGNQPPHF. CDR3 sequence (DNA): TGTGCCAGCAGTATGGGACTGCCGGGCGGCAATCAGCCCCCGCATTTT.